This TCR beta chain was found in a study of CD8 T cells in ankylosing spondylitis. Germline loops: CDR1 DFQATT, CDR2 SNEGSKA (reference sequence). This CDR3 is 14 amino acids long. Trimming removed 5 bases from V and 5 bases from J; junction bases left unmatched: 8. With molecular barcodes, quantitative 5'-RACE was used to make the TCR beta libraries. Using its own MiXCR run on the 5' RACE reads, TCRdb lists one record per CDR3 protein. The table has 500,000 to 650,000 distinct CDR3 sequences, roughly 5.3% seen once; the top ten hold under 4.5%. Notes on the study in general: Disease-linked clones were found to be CD8+ and relatively rare in peripheral blood. There was reportedly significant enrichment of clones that were disease-linked in matched ankylosing spondylitis synovial fluid. Seemingly characteristic of ankylosing spondylitis blood was a TCR beta motif consisting of under ten highly homologous variants. Both synovial fluid and blood in reactive arthritis had previously been reported to carry some motif variants.

At least ten counts were recorded for this clonotype. Antigen unknown. This sequence joins TRBV20-1 and TRBJ1-4; 7 bases align to TRBD1. This receptor was obtained from a male donor with ankylosing spondylitis. The sequenced sample was blood, either unsorted or a sorted T cell fraction (not recorded which). In DNA, the CDR3 is TGCAGTGCTTGGGCGGGACAGCAGAATGAAAAACTGTTTTTT. This gives the protein CSAWAGQQNEKLFF.